The 5 T cell receptor beta chains in this list originate from one sample, sequenced in a study of blood T cell repertoires in COVID-19. The assay was immunoSEQ multiplex PCR, and TCRdb's table has in-frame clones only and misses some. The repertoire holds about 32,000 clones, with 88% as singletons. The specimen sequenced was peripheral blood. The origin of the receptors is a woman in her 70s with active COVID-19.

The V and J genes are TRBV5-1 and TRBJ2-7; 9 bases align to TRBD1. CDR3 length equals 15 residues. Germline V gene data show CDR1 as SGHRS and CDR2 as YFSETQ. The J segment lost 3 bases and the V segment lost 3 bases, leaving 7 bases of the junction unmatched. The CDR3 protein is CASSYAGDRDYEQYF. The DNA for the CDR3 is TGCGCCAGCAGCTACGCAGGGGACAGGGACTACGAGCAGTACTTC.

This chain uses TRBV18 with TRBJ2-7; TRBD2 matches 9 bases. V trimming: 3 bases; J trimming: 5 bases; junction bases outside the gene matches: 5. The CDR3 extends over 14 amino acids. Looked up from germline, CDR1 is KGHSH and CDR2 is LQKENI. CDR3 bases: TGTGCCAGCTCACCTCGCGGGGGGGAAGACGAGCAGTACTTC. As protein: CASSPRGGEDEQYF.

The chain couples TRBV30 to TRBJ2-7, with 7 bases aligning to TRBD1. J gave up 7 bases and V 3 bases, and 6 bases lay outside the gene matches. The CDR3 sequence is 12 residues long. The germline gives CDR1 GTSNPN, CDR2 SVGIG (reference sequence). The CDR3 loop reads CAWSATGLEQYF. The CDR3 coding sequence is TGTGCCTGGAGCGCGACAGGGTTGGAGCAGTACTTC.

This chain links TRBV15 with TRBJ2-3; TRBD2 matches at 8 bases. V lost 5 bases and J lost 5; bases outside the gene matches: 12. This CDR3 has 16 amino acids. Per germline, CDR1 LNHNV and CDR2 YYDKDF (reference sequence). CDR3 DNA sequence: TGTGCCACCAGCTCCCATAGCGGGGAGGTCAGAGATACGCAGTATTTT. Amino acids: CATSSHSGEVRDTQYF.

This sequence joins TRBV6-1 and TRBJ2-5, with TRBD2 matching 9 bases. Germline V gene data show CDR1 as MNHNS and CDR2 as SASEGT. This CDR3 comprises 17 residues. J was trimmed by 2 bases and V by 1 base; bases with no gene match: 8. The CDR3 coding sequence is TGTGCCAGCAGTGAAGTATTTCTGGCGGGGGGGCAAGAGACCCAGTACTTC. It specifies CASSEVFLAGGQETQYF.